The sequence of this T cell receptor beta chain was determined in a study of blood T cell repertoires in COVID-19. Original data processing: The authors estimated nucleated cell counts from reference gene primer amplification. Libraries were prepared by immunoSEQ multiplex PCR; TCRdb keeps only in-frame clonotypes and omits some of them. V and J calls and clone size are copied from that table; D and trimming were computed from the DNA. This sample has approximately 150,000 clones; approximately 88% occur once, and the top ten carry approximately 5.3%. Participants were placed into cohorts based on the clinical history they reported. The CDR3 contains 16 residues. With 0 bases removed from V and 3 bases from J, the gap between germline ends came to 12 bases. Germline V gene lookup returns CDR1 LGHNA and CDR2 YSLEER.

The rearrangement uses TRBV4-3 and TRBJ1-3; D remains unclear. The receptor was isolated from a man aged 65-85 years who had been exposed to COVID-19. The sequencing sample was made of PBMCs or T cells enriched from blood (not recorded which). The DNA for the CDR3 is TGCGCCAGCAGCCAAGATACGGCGGAGTTTGGAAACACCATATATTTT. Amino acids: CASSQDTAEFGNTIYF.